This TCR beta chain was sequenced in a study of Ad26.COV2.S vaccination and SARS-CoV-2 variants. Points from the study as a whole: Vaccinees showed greater spike-specific TCR breadth than placebo recipients.

TCRdb's table, derived via immunoSEQ multiplex PCR, lists solely in-frame clones and lacks some. The table shows around 320,000 clones, with around 87% occurring only once. On this clone itself: Its antigen is not known.

The treatment denotes: 19 received Ad26.COV2.S at low or high dose, single or two shots; 5 received placebo; per-sample allocation not given. The samples were gathered on day 63 after the first injection of vaccine or placebo. V lost 1 base and J 11 bases, leaving 21 bases between the germline ends. The CDR3 has 17 residues. Germline CDR1 and CDR2: LGHNT and FRNRAP. The sample here was peripheral blood, taken in a trial of Ad26.COV2.S vaccine versus placebo. This chain joins TRBV12-5 and TRBJ1-6; D remains unclear. The origin of this receptor is a person between 18 and 65 years old who received the Ad26.COV2.S COVID-19 vaccine or a placebo. This CDR3 is CASGLGEGSGGITPLHF. The CDR3 nucleotides read TGTGCTAGTGGTTTGGGAGAGGGTTCTGGTGGGATAACACCCCTCCACTTT.